This record looks at one TCR beta chain sequence and its context. This CDR3 is 14 amino acids long. The V and J ends lost 6 bases and 4 bases respectively, with 15 bases between them. Looked up from germline, CDR1 is MRHNA and CDR2 is SNTAGT. TCRdb passed the 5' RACE reads through MiXCR, listing each CDR3 protein once. The repertoire holds about 340,000 distinct CDR3 sequences, with 9.5% to 15% as singletons. This record belongs to a study of T cells after yellow fever vaccination. The material was CD4+ T cells sorted from PBMCs, obtained 15 days after the yellow fever booster vaccination. The rearrangement uses TRBV6-4 and TRBJ1-2; perhaps TRBD1 as D (5 bases). The clonotype comes from a man younger than 35 who received the YFV17D yellow fever vaccine. CDR3 in DNA: TGTGCCAGCAGCCCAGAACCGGGGACCTATGGCTACACCTTC. This encodes CASSPEPGTYGYTF.